Sequencing of this TCR beta chain was carried out in a study of T cells in Graves' hyperthyroidism and ophthalmopathy. Study outcomes and limitations: A 13 V-J model separated ophthalmopathy from stable hyperthyroidism. Blood samples included most of the expanded thyroid clonotypes exceeding 0.001.

The length of the CDR3 is 15 residues. The germline V gene encodes CDR1 SEHNR and CDR2 FQNEAQ (reference sequence). Trimming shortened V by 2 bases and J by 14 bases, and 22 bases separated the two germline ends. RNA transcripts gave rise to amplified TCR beta CDR3 regions. The TCR CDR3 was amplified in a first-round RT-PCR using the HTBI primer set. One entry per CDR3 protein results from TCRdb running MiXCR on the multiplex PCR reads. Of more than 300,000 distinct CDR3 sequences in the sample, roughly a sixth were seen once. Points on this clonotype: Its cognate antigen is unknown.

Input material: blood. This clonotype was sampled from a woman between 25 and 40 years old with Graves' hyperthyroidism that later progressed to Graves' ophthalmopathy. This rearrangement joins TRBV7-9 to TRBJ2-1; TRBD2 is a possible D gene (6 bases). CDR3: CASSLNSDYAGIEFF. DNA for the CDR3: TGTGCCAGCAGCTTAAATTCCGACTACGCGGGAATCGAGTTCTTC.